A selection of T cell receptor beta chains follows, all from one sample in a study of blood T cell repertoires in COVID-19. TCRdb's table, derived via immunoSEQ multiplex PCR, lists solely in-frame clones and lacks some. This sample has approximately 260,000 clones, with approximately 90% found just once. Sequencing used peripheral blood. The receptor source for this set is a man in his 60s who had recovered from COVID-19. Each CDR3 is given without its conserved first and last residue. The D gene is left open where the match is weak.

j_call v_call d_call cdr3_aa
TRBJ2-7 TRBV2 TRBD2 ASRSRLAGAYEQY
TRBJ1-5 TRBV5-5 NA ASSPTGLKPQH
TRBJ2-1 TRBV11-3 NA ASSFRQGTYNEQF
TRBJ2-1 TRBV19 NA ASTTSPNEQF
TRBJ2-1 TRBV6-5 NA ASSFRQGRDEQF
TRBJ1-3 TRBV3-1/TRBV3-2 NA ASSPTWYGSGNTIY
TRBJ2-7 TRBV5-1 TRBD2 ASSLTSAYEQY
TRBJ2-3 TRBV5-6 NA ASSFGAYTDTQY
TRBJ1-6 TRBV6-5 TRBD1 ASSYTGQDNSPLH
TRBJ2-7 TRBV2 NA ASVRSYEQY
TRBJ1-2 TRBV27 NA ASSLSSTGFFYGYT
TRBJ1-5 TRBV7-8 TRBD1 ASSRTGIGQPQH
TRBJ2-5 TRBV24-1 TRBD1 ATSDPDREETQY
TRBJ1-1 TRBV6-5 NA ASETGRLGTEAF
TRBJ1-2 TRBV3-1/TRBV3-2 NA ASSQESRGYT
TRBJ1-1 TRBV7-2 TRBD1 ASSLRQGHTEAF
TRBJ2-1 TRBV2 TRBD1 ASSRTGLRVNEQF
TRBJ1-5 TRBV6-6 NA ASRFNSNQPQH
TRBJ1-6 TRBV27 NA ASSTLTSYNSPLH
TRBJ1-1 TRBV27 TRBD1 ASRTGINTEAF
TRBJ2-3 TRBV9 TRBD1 ASSVLPRTGRTDTQY
TRBJ2-2 TRBV19 NA ASSLPQTATGELF
TRBJ2-1 TRBV5-6 TRBD1 ASSLYRGSYNEQF
TRBJ1-1 TRBV5-6 TRBD1 ASSFGQAEAF
TRBJ2-3 TRBV7-9 TRBD2 ASNIAGARGDTQY
TRBJ1-1 TRBV7-9 NA ASSLPDRNTEAF
TRBJ2-3 TRBV7-8 NA ASSLLKGGSSYTDTQY
TRBJ2-1 TRBV6-1 NA ASSDVRQGINEQF
TRBJ2-5 TRBV20-1 NA SAQNQETQY
TRBJ2-1 TRBV18 NA ASSPLEAQF
TRBJ2-7 TRBV11-2 TRBD2 ASSLGAGGLPYEQY
TRBJ2-6 TRBV6-1 TRBD1 ASSEILGQGTGANVLT
TRBJ1-5 TRBV24-1 NA ATSDIESNQPQH
TRBJ1-5 TRBV29-1 NA SVLTQGTSGNQPQH
TRBJ1-2 TRBV3-1/TRBV3-2 NA ASSPTRGDLYGYT
TRBJ1-2 TRBV18 TRBD1 ASSDRGVYGYT
TRBJ2-3 TRBV12-3/TRBV12-4 TRBD1 ASSFRQGFPPD
TRBJ1-6 TRBV2 NA ASSVGGRNSPLH
TRBJ2-2 TRBV4-1 TRBD2 ASSQVSGAGGELF
TRBJ2-1 TRBV21-1 NA ASRLDSTESSYNEQF
TRBJ1-4 TRBV12-5 NA ASGLPRWAEKLF
TRBJ2-3 TRBV9 NA ASSAVGRQSTDTQY
TRBJ1-5 TRBV19 NA ASSIGRSLWPQH
TRBJ2-4 TRBV3-1/TRBV3-2 NA ASSQDGLFLAKNIQY
TRBJ2-2 TRBV28 NA ASVPSTGELF
TRBJ1-2 TRBV6-1 NA ASSEGEGKGYT
TRBJ1-5 TRBV24-1 TRBD1 ATSDRGDQPQH
TRBJ1-6 TRBV28 NA ASIGGESAGSPLH
TRBJ2-1 TRBV19 NA ASKAGQFYNEQF
TRBJ2-7 TRBV6-5 NA ASSYAAETSYEQY
TRBJ2-6 TRBV19 NA ASTEGALGANVLT
TRBJ2-3 TRBV3-1/TRBV3-2 TRBD1 ASSHQGADTQY
TRBJ1-2 TRBV5-1 TRBD1 ASSEGDRGFGYT
TRBJ1-2 TRBV6-5 TRBD1 ASRVQGGAYGYT
TRBJ2-5 TRBV5-1 TRBD1 ASSLPRGSGETQY
TRBJ1-6 TRBV14 TRBD1 ASSQGRGNSPLH
TRBJ2-1 TRBV11-2 TRBD1 ASRETGTGGNEQF